Described below is a single T cell receptor (beta chain) sequence and its context. The antigen remains unidentified. The junction shows a germline mismatch at one end, possibly a read error. The data stem from a study of post-analysis software for immune sequencing data. Study conclusions and caveats: A handful of TRBV segments occurring more often in patients than controls included TRBV5-6, TRBV5-1 and TRBV20-1. F measure showed strong co-clustering of same-batch samples.

Germline V gene data show CDR1 as SGHRS and CDR2 as YFSETQ. The CDR3 has 14 amino acids. TCR beta cDNA libraries had unique molecular identifiers. TCRdb reprocessed the PCR reads via MiXCR and lists one record per CDR3 protein. The data show approximately 770,000 distinct CDR3 sequences, under 60% seen once. The specimen was blood. This sequence was found in a girl aged 5 to 17 with multiple sclerosis. The rearrangement uses TRBV5-1 and TRBJ2-3; TRBD2 agrees at 8 bases. The CDR3 is CAGRKREKIDTQYF. DNA of the CDR3: TGCGCCGGCAGAAAGCGGGAGAAGATAGATACGCAGTATTTT.